The rows below give T cell receptor beta chains drawn from one sample of a study of T-cell memory formation after mild COVID-19. TCRdb used MiXCR to reprocess the 5' RACE reads, holding one entry per CDR3 protein. The sample yields roughly 450,000 distinct CDR3 sequences, 15% to 20% seen once. The sample consisted of PBMCs or a T cell subset sorted from them (not recorded which). These TCRs come from an adult woman who had mild COVID-19 (a few samples of this study predate the infection). Cell type and time point are not known. Each CDR3 is given with its conserved first and last residue. A D gene is named only where the DNA matches it firmly. Rows may omit the clone size; those that give it use once, few, many or a size class.

d_gene	v_gene	abundance	len	j_gene	CDR3aa	CDR3nt
TRBD1	TRBV4-1	few	17	TRBJ1-1	CASSPDAGQGATTEAFF	TGCGCCAGCAGCCCAGACGCCGGCCAGGGGGCAACGACTGAAGCTTTCTTT
-	TRBV7-6	few	13	TRBJ2-7	CASSLEGSVKQYF	TGTGCCAGCAGCTTAGAGGGGTCTGTCAAGCAGTACTTC
-	TRBV27	-	14	TRBJ2-1	CASIDLQGNNEQFF	TGTGCCAGCATTGACCTCCAGGGGAACAATGAGCAGTTCTTC
TRBD2	TRBV12-3/TRBV12-4	few	19	TRBJ2-6	CASSLQGTSLNSGANVLTF	TGTGCCAGCAGTTTACAGGGGACTAGTCTAAACTCTGGGGCCAACGTCCTGACTTTC
-	TRBV6-5	-	17	TRBJ2-3	CASSFFPRRASTDTQYF	TGTGCCAGCAGTTTCTTCCCTCGTCGGGCTAGCACAGATACGCAGTATTTT
-	TRBV7-9	few	14	TRBJ1-4	CASSLGGRGEKLFF	TGTGCCAGCAGCTTAGGGGGGCGCGGGGAAAAACTGTTTTTT
TRBD1	TRBV12-3/TRBV12-4	-	17	TRBJ1-1	CASSTREPDRGDTEAFF	TGTGCCAGCAGTACACGGGAACCTGACAGGGGAGACACTGAAGCTTTCTTT
-	TRBV5-1	-	15	TRBJ2-1	CASYKDSGNYNEQFF	TGCGCCAGCTATAAAGACAGCGGCAACTACAATGAGCAGTTCTTC
TRBD1	TRBV6-6	-	15	TRBJ1-2	CASGQGANLRDGYTF	TGTGCCAGCGGACAGGGGGCCAATCTCCGGGATGGCTACACCTTC
-	TRBV7-2	-	14	TRBJ2-1	CASSRRDGLNEQFF	TGTGCCAGCAGCCGCCGGGACGGGTTGAATGAGCAGTTCTTC
-	TRBV29-1	-	11	TRBJ2-5	CSYSRAETQYF	TGCAGCTACTCTAGAGCGGAGACCCAGTACTTC
TRBD1	TRBV4-1	few	18	TRBJ2-3	CASSQGTGGLTSTDTQYF	TGCGCCAGCAGCCAAGGGACAGGGGGTCTTACTAGCACAGATACGCAGTATTTT
-	TRBV7-9	few	13	TRBJ1-5	CASSSQGGEPQHF	TGTGCCAGCAGCTCCCAGGGTGGAGAGCCCCAGCATTTT
-	TRBV11-3	-	14	TRBJ1-1	CASSSGAMNTEAFF	TGTGCCAGCAGCTCCGGGGCGATGAACACTGAAGCTTTCTTT
-	TRBV7-9	few	13	TRBJ1-1	CASSLGDDTEAFF	TGTGCCAGCAGCTTAGGGGACGACACTGAAGCTTTCTTT
-	TRBV27	few	14	TRBJ1-3	CASSLYSSGNTIYF	TGTGCCAGCAGTTTATACAGCTCTGGAAACACCATATATTTT
-	TRBV5-1	-	14	TRBJ1-1	CASSVDSLNTEAFF	TGCGCCAGCAGCGTCGACAGCCTGAACACTGAAGCTTTCTTT
-	TRBV30	-	14	TRBJ1-1	CAWSEGVGSTEAFF	TGTGCCTGGAGTGAAGGTGTAGGGTCCACTGAAGCTTTCTTT
TRBD2	TRBV7-9	-	15	TRBJ2-1	CASSLGSGRANEQFF	TGTGCCAGCAGCTTGGGCAGCGGGAGGGCCAATGAGCAGTTCTTC
TRBD2	TRBV7-2	few	17	TRBJ2-2	CASSRLTSGSNTGELFF	TGTGCCAGCAGCCGACTTACTAGCGGGTCGAACACCGGGGAGCTGTTTTTT
-	TRBV6-6	-	15	TRBJ1-5	CASSYRLGLNQPQHF	TGTGCCAGCAGTTACAGGCTTGGTCTCAATCAGCCCCAGCATTTT
TRBD2	TRBV5-1	few	16	TRBJ2-1	CASSLGAGGPFDEQFF	TGCGCCAGCAGCTTAGGGGCGGGGGGGCCTTTCGATGAGCAGTTCTTC
-	TRBV30	few	16	TRBJ2-7	CAWSGEVDGTNYEQYF	TGTGCCTGGAGCGGCGAGGTAGACGGTACGAACTACGAGCAGTACTTC
-	TRBV24-1	few	12	TRBJ1-6	CATSDAAGPLHF	TGTGCCACCAGTGATGCCGCGGGGCCCCTCCACTTT
-	TRBV7-9	-	14	TRBJ1-1	CASSAVTPGTEAFF	TGTGCCAGCAGCGCTGTTACCCCGGGGACTGAAGCTTTCTTT
TRBD2	TRBV12-5	-	17	TRBJ2-1	CASGRPPTSGRSNEQFF	TGTGCTAGTGGCCGACCCCCTACGAGCGGGAGGAGTAATGAGCAGTTCTTC
-	TRBV19	few	17	TRBJ2-2	CASSGGQTYSLTRELFF	TGTGCCAGTAGCGGCGGACAGACCTACTCCCTCACCCGGGAGCTGTTTTTT
-	TRBV3-1	few	12	TRBJ2-7	CASSQEFYEQYF	TGTGCCAGCAGCCAAGAATTCTACGAGCAGTACTTC
-	TRBV4-3	few	13	TRBJ2-1	CASSLNSWDEQFF	TGCGCCAGCAGCCTGAATAGTTGGGATGAGCAGTTCTTC
TRBD1	TRBV6-6	many	14	TRBJ2-5	CASRSQGAQETQYF	TGTGCCAGCAGATCACAGGGGGCTCAAGAGACCCAGTACTTC
TRBD2	TRBV4-1	few	15	TRBJ2-3	CASSRERGGPDTQYF	TGCGCCAGCAGCCGAGAACGGGGGGGCCCAGATACGCAGTATTTT
-	TRBV4-1	few	14	TRBJ1-1	CASSQAQGYTEAFF	TGCGCCAGCAGCCAAGCTCAGGGGTACACTGAAGCTTTCTTT
TRBD1	TRBV20-1	-	11	TRBJ2-7	CSARTGYEQYF	TGCAGTGCTAGGACAGGGTACGAGCAGTACTTC
-	TRBV7-8	few	16	TRBJ2-5	CASSLAPGRGVETQYF	TGTGCCAGCAGCTTAGCTCCGGGACGAGGAGTAGAGACCCAGTACTTC
-	TRBV20-1	-	15	TRBJ1-1	CSARGLRQGNTEAFF	TGCAGTGCTAGAGGGTTACGGCAGGGGAACACTGAAGCTTTCTTT
-	TRBV19	-	15	TRBJ2-7	CASSHRFGGFYEQYF	TGTGCCAGTAGTCACCGGTTCGGGGGATTCTACGAGCAGTACTTC
TRBD1	TRBV6-5	-	17	TRBJ1-1	CASSYSTGAGLGTEAFF	TGTGCCAGCAGTTACTCGACAGGGGCGGGACTCGGCACTGAAGCTTTCTTT
TRBD2	TRBV7-8	-	16	TRBJ2-1	CASSWGLAESYNEQFF	TGTGCCAGCAGCTGGGGACTAGCGGAATCCTACAATGAGCAGTTCTTC
-	TRBV4-1	few	16	TRBJ2-7	CASSQVPAGIAYEQYF	TGCGCCAGCAGCCAAGTCCCGGCAGGGATCGCCTACGAGCAGTACTTC
TRBD1	TRBV9	-	15	TRBJ1-1	CASSVSGGSRTEAFF	TGTGCCAGCAGCGTCTCAGGGGGCTCCCGCACTGAAGCTTTCTTT
TRBD1	TRBV7-8	-	14	TRBJ2-7	CASSWTGQSYEQYF	TGTGCCAGCAGCTGGACGGGACAGTCCTACGAGCAGTACTTC
TRBD1	TRBV5-1	few	16	TRBJ2-2	CASQLTGIRPEGELFF	TGCGCCAGTCAACTGACAGGGATTAGGCCCGAAGGGGAGCTGTTTTTT
TRBD2	TRBV12-5	-	16	TRBJ2-7	CASADLVSGSTYEQYF	TGTGCTAGTGCCGACCTAGTTAGCGGGAGCACCTACGAGCAGTACTTC
-	TRBV18	-	19	TRBJ2-1	CASSPPKDAYRDPYNEQFF	TGTGCCAGCTCACCACCAAAGGACGCATACCGGGACCCCTACAATGAGCAGTTCTTC
-	TRBV19	-	13	TRBJ1-2	CASSITGYYGYTF	TGTGCCAGTAGTATAACGGGGTACTATGGCTACACCTTC